This T cell receptor beta chain was identified in a study of CD4+ T cells in melanoma (dated by TCRdb to between 2021 and 2022). About the investigation overall: The study investigated neoantigen-specific CD4+ T cells in human melanoma. What the research found in general, with its limitations: Neoantigen-specific CD4+ T cells in melanoma were reported to show diverse differentiation states. The report described a correlation between neoantigen-specific CD4+ T cells and the function of CD8+ T cells, macrophages and B cells.

Per the germline V gene, MGHRA is the CDR1 and YSYEKL is the CDR2. Inclusive of the bounding cysteine and phenylalanine, the CDR3 is 18 residues long. Just CDR3 DNA is preserved here, 54 bases in frame from base 1. The junction shows trimming of 1 base on V and 0 bases on J, plus 16 bases between the germline ends. Libraries were constructed by the immunoSEQ multiplex PCR assay. This is the immuneACCESS table as TCRdb keeps it, with only in-frame sequences that have V and J called. A part of the clones is gone; compared with another copy, unresolved V genes explain less than half, and the rest is unexplained. The sample yields nearly 50,000 clones; roughly nine tenths were counted once. The top ten constitute 10% to 15% of the sample. With regard to this clone: There is no known antigen for this receptor. Per-base quality was not reported, and no clone a single base away is much larger than it.

The donors were melanoma patients. The chain uses TRBV4-1 and TRBJ1-3; tentative D gene TRBD1, with 5 bases matching. The clonotype was recovered from a human donor with melanoma. The specimen was peripheral blood. CDR3 protein: CASSQGRGPRSSGNTIYF. The DNA is as follows: TGCGCCAGCAGCCAAGGGAGGGGCCCTCGGAGCTCTGGAAACACCATATATTTT.